This T cell receptor (beta chain) is from a study of cytomegalovirus exposure and HLA in healthy donors. General study points: There were some V segments, including TRBV6-2 and TRBV6-3, excluded as indistinguishable. The availability of immune exposure information extended only to CMV serostatus. In presence/absence analyses, roughly uniform sequencing depth across donors was assumed. TCR beta chain V- and J-gene trimming was linked, in a later analysis, to a missense variant in DCLRE1C.

The PCR made use of 60 Vbeta and 13 Jbeta primers. Here immunoSEQ multiplex PCR was the method, and the copy in TCRdb shows in-frame clones only, minus some. Counted here are roughly 73,000 clones, approximately 80% occurring once; the ten biggest clones make up roughly 3.5%. Comment on this clone: The target antigen is unknown.

CDR1 ENHRY and CDR2 SYGVKD come from the germline V gene. This CDR3 spans 19 amino acids. Trimming at V came to 6 bases and at J to 0 bases, leaving 16 bases not matched to a gene. This sequence was found in a man aged 35-49 years in good health and CMV-seronegative. This chain uses TRBV10-3 with TRBJ2-3, with 9 nucleotides matching TRBD2. The source material was PBMCs. CDR3 sequence reads: CAIRGVETSGTTSTDTQYF. In DNA, the CDR3 is TGTGCCATCAGGGGAGTGGAGACTAGCGGAACAACTAGCACAGATACGCAGTATTTT.